What follows are 2 T cell receptor beta chains derived from one specimen sequenced in a study of blood T cells in healthy people across ages. The second PCR ran about 6 to 12 cycles with a sample-barcoded 5' primer and J-beta primers. TCRdb re-called the 5' RACE reads with MiXCR, one entry per CDR3 protein. The repertoire holds some 900,000 distinct CDR3 sequences, with roughly 52% as singletons. Material for sequencing was blood. Every receptor here comes from a man aged 25 to 45 in good health.

The J gene is TRBJ1-5, the V gene TRBV18, with 7 positions matching TRBD1. J gave up 1 base and V 6 bases, and 9 bases lay outside the gene matches. The CDR3 contains 16 residues. Germline CDR1 and CDR2: KGHSH and LQKENI. CDR3 sequence: CASSSETGRSNQPQHF. The DNA of the CDR3 is TGTGCCAGCTCCTCCGAGACAGGGAGAAGCAATCAGCCCCAGCATTTT.

In its sample, this clonotype was seen a few times. CDR3 sequence: CASSLVSGKDYGYTF. DNA for the CDR3: TGTGCCAGCAGCTTAGTTTCAGGGAAGGACTATGGCTACACCTTC. The rearrangement joins TRBV7-2 to TRBJ1-2, with D possibly matching TRBD1 (5 bases). The germline V gene has CDR1 SGHTA and CDR2 FQGNSA. The V gene lost 1 base and the J gene lost 3 bases, with 12 bases spanning the gap. This CDR3 contains 15 residues.